This T cell receptor (beta chain) was sequenced for a study of blood T cells in healthy people across ages. Findings and limits, study-wide: Whereas aged donors had fewer naive CD4+ cells, long-lived donors had more of them and higher diversity.

About this clonotype: Its antigen remains unidentified.

CDR3 size: 14 residues. V lost 4 bases to trimming and J lost 6 bases, with 13 bases between them. Looked up from germline, CDR1 is SGHRS and CDR2 is YFSETQ. Together with a sample-barcoded 5' primer, a J-beta primer mix was included in a second PCR lasting roughly 6 to 12 cycles. Carrying 12 random nucleotides, a template-switch adaptor labeled each individual cDNA molecule. TCRdb reanalysed the 5' RACE reads using MiXCR and keeps one entry per CDR3 protein. The sample carries roughly 1,700,000 distinct CDR3 sequences, 28% recorded once. The V call is TRBV5-1, the J call TRBJ2-2, with D uncertain. Sequenced material: blood. This sequence was found in a woman aged 25 to 39 in good health. CDR3 nucleotide sequence: TGCGCCAGCAGCCCCCGTCCCGAATCCGGGGAGCTGTTTTTT. As protein: CASSPRPESGELFF.